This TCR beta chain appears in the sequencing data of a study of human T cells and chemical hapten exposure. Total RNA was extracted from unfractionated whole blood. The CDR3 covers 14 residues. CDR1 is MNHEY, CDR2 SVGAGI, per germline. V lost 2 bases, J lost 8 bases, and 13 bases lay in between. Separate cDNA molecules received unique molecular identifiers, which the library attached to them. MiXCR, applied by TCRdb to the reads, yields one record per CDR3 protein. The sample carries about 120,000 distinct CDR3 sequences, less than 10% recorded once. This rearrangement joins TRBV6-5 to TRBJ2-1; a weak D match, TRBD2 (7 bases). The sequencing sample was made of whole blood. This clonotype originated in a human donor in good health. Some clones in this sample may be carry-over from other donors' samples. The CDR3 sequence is CASSYGGGQDEQFF. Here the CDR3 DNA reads TGTGCCAGCAGTTACGGGGGGGGGCAAGATGAGCAGTTCTTC.